This TCR beta chain was profiled in a study of cytomegalovirus exposure and HLA in healthy donors. A remark on this clone: What it recognizes is unknown. One end of the junction fails to match germline, which may point to a read error.

Study-wide points: Later, an analysis showed that TCR beta chains associated with HLA were more clonally expanded than others that were equally common. Earlier analysis looked at TCR beta V segments, and most were productive about 90% or about 30% of the time.

The study ran its PCR with 60 Vbeta and 13 Jbeta primers. Using immunoSEQ multiplex PCR, the repertoire was profiled, and TCRdb retains in-frame clones only, with some absent. The sample has roughly 150,000 clones; roughly 80% are singletons. CDR3 length: 13 residues. CDR1 is MNHNS and CDR2 is SASEGT in the germline V gene. Sequencing was done on a sample of PBMCs. The sequence was obtained from a male donor in good health and CMV-seronegative. The V call is TRBV6-1, the J call TRBJ1-2, with D unclear. The CDR3 loop reads CASSEVGSGGYAF. The CDR3 DNA is TGTGCCAGCAGTGAAGTCGGATCAGGAGGCTACGCCTTC.